This TCR beta chain was identified in a study of technical replicates of blood from a few donors. Clones were sequenced by immunoSEQ multiplex PCR, and TCRdb holds only the in-frame ones, with some missing. The repertoire holds around 80,000 clones, about 98% seen once, with 0.15% in the top ten. Only one count was recorded for this clone. V was shortened by 3 bases and J by 9 bases, with 12 bases between the two germline ends. Germline V CDR1 and CDR2: ENHRY, SYGVKD. The CDR3 length is 13 residues. The TCR sequence derives from a human donor in good health. The V gene is TRBV10-3, the J gene TRBJ1-5, with D possibly being TRBD1 (6 bases). The sample comprised T cells isolated from PBMCs. DNA for the CDR3: TGTGCCATCAGTGATGGCAGGGGTCCGCCCCAGCATTTT. Translating gives CAISDGRGPPQHF.